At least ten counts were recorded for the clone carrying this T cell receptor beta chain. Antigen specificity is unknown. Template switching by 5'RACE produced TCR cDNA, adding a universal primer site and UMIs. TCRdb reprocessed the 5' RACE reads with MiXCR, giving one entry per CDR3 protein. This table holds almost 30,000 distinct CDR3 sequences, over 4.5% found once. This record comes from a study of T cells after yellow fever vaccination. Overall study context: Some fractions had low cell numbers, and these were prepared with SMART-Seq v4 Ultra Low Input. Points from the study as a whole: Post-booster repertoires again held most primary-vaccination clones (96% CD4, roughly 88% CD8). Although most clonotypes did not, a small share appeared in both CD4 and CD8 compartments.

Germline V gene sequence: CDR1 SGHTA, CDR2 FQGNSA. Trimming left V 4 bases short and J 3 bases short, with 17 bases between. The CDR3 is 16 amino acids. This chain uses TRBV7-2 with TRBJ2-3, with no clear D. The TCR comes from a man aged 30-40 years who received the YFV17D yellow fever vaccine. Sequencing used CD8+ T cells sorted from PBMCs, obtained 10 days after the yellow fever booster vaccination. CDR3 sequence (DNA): TGTGCCAGCAGCTCGGTTGGCCGGATGGTTACAGATACGCAGTATTTT. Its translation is CASSSVGRMVTDTQYF.